The following is a T cell receptor (beta chain) sequence with its context. Described time point: patch test 2, 6 weeks after DPC sensitization. As for treatment: therapeutic diphenylcyclopropenone sensitization with weekly scalp DPC. TCRdb analysed the RACE reads with MiXCR anew, one entry per CDR3 protein. Of about 95,000 distinct CDR3 sequences in the sample, over 9.5% were seen once. V was trimmed by 6 bases and J by 10 bases, leaving 15 bases between them. This CDR3 has 13 residues. These data are taken from a study of human T cells and chemical hapten exposure. V and J are TRBV12-3 or TRBV12-4 and TRBJ1-4, with D hard to call. Sequencing used whole blood, obtained in connection with sensitization to the hapten diphenylcyclopropenone (DPC). This clonotype originated in a woman aged 40 to 50 with alopecia areata. Some clones in this sample may be carry-over from other donors' samples. The CDR3 DNA sequence: TGTGCCAGCAGGATGGACTCGGCAGTAAAACTGTTTTTT. Protein product: CASRMDSAVKLFF.